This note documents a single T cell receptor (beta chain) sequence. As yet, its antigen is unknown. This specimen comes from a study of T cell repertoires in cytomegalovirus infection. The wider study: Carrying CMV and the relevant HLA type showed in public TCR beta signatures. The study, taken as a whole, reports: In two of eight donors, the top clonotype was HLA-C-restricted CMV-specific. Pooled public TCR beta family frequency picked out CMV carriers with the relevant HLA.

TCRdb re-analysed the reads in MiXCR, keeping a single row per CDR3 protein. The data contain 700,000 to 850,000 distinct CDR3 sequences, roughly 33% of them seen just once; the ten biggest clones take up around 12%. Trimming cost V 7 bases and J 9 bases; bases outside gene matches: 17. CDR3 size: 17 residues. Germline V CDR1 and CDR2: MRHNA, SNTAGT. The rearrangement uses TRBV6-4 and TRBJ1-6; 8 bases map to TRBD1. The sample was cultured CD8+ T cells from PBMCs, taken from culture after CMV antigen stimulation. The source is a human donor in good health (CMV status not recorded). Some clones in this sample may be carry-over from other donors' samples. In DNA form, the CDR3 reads TGTGCCAGCAACCGACAGGGGCTCCTCCTCAAGGGTTCACCCCTCCACTTT. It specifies CASNRQGLLLKGSPLHF.